These 18 T cell receptor beta chains share one sample of origin, sequenced in a study of cytomegalovirus exposure and HLA in healthy donors. This table comes from immunoSEQ multiplex PCR, and its TCRdb copy is limited to in-frame clones, with some not included. The sample gives 170,000 or so clones, around 82% of which show up once; about 3% is in the top ten. Source material: PBMCs. The receptors stem from a woman between 18 and 29 years old in good health and CMV-seropositive.

V and J are TRBV6-1 and TRBJ2-1, with D possibly being TRBD1 (6 bases). Trimming removed 1 base at V and 4 bases at J, with 8 bases between. This CDR3 region has 14 residues. Per the germline V gene, CDR1 is MNHNS and CDR2 is SASEGT. CDR3 nucleotides: TGTGCCAGCAGTGAAGGGGGGCCTTACAATGAGCAGTTCTTC. It yields the protein CASSEGGPYNEQFF.

The chain joins TRBV18 to TRBJ1-5; 8 positions match TRBD1. Germline trimming cut 3 bases from V and 4 bases from J; bases unmatched to any gene: 2. This CDR3 comprises 14 residues. Germline-derived CDR1 and CDR2 are KGHSH and LQKENI. For the CDR3, the DNA is TGTGCCAGCTCACCGGACAGGGAAAATCAGCCCCAGCATTTT. Protein product: CASSPDRENQPQHF.

CDR3 sequence: CASSVDTRLPIYGYTF. The CDR3, as DNA: TGTGCCAGCAGCGTAGATACTCGACTACCCATCTATGGCTACACCTTC. The V call is TRBV9, the J call TRBJ1-2, with no clear D. The CDR3 covers 16 residues. Trimming left V 0 bases short and J 4 bases short, with 16 bases between. Germline V lookup: CDR1 SGDLS, CDR2 YYNGEE.

The rearrangement links TRBV29-1 to TRBJ2-7; D is uncertain. Trimming took off 2 bases at V and 3 bases at J, with 11 bases between the two ends. The CDR3 loop spans 13 amino acids. Germline assignment: CDR1 SQVTM and CDR2 ANQGSEA. CDR3 loop: CSVEFGKRYEQYF. DNA of the CDR3: TGCAGCGTTGAATTCGGTAAACGCTACGAGCAGTACTTC.

This rearrangement joins TRBV7-2 to TRBJ2-2; 9 nucleotides line up with TRBD1. V dropped 9 bases and J dropped 5; count of bases not matched to a gene: 4. The germline V gene has CDR1 SGHTA and CDR2 FQGNSA. The CDR3 has 13 residues. CDR3 region: CARQGARTGELFF. Written as DNA, the CDR3 is TGTGCCAGACAGGGGGCGCGGACCGGGGAGCTGTTTTTT. Filled out from reference TRBV7-2 and TRBJ2-2, the complete variable domain reads GAGVSQSPSNKVTEKGKDVELRCDPISGHTALYWYRQSLGQGLEFLIYFQGNSAPDKSGLPSDRFSAERTGGSVSTLTIQRTQQEDSAVYLCARQGARTGELFFGEGSRLTVL.

The chain recombines TRBV7-3 with TRBJ1-2, with D perhaps matching TRBD1 (6 bases). The germline V gene encodes CDR1 SGHTA and CDR2 FQGTGA. V lost 0 bases and J lost 4, with 9 bases in between. The CDR3 length is 14 residues. The CDR3 is CASSLTGGGYGYTF. In DNA, the CDR3 is TGTGCCAGCAGCTTAACGGGAGGGGGCTATGGCTACACCTTC.

This rearrangement joins TRBV5-4 to TRBJ1-1; D is unclear. This CDR3 is built from 12 residues. Trimming took off 1 base at V and 10 bases at J, with 11 bases between the two ends. Germline CDR1 reads SGHNT; CDR2 reads YYREEE (reference sequence). The CDR3 DNA sequence: TGTGCCAGCAGCTTGTTAGAGGGAGGAGCTTTCTTT. Translating it yields CASSLLEGGAFF.

The chain carries TRBV10-2 and TRBJ2-2; 11 bases are a match to TRBD1. This CDR3 spans 15 amino acids. V shed 6 bases and J 7 bases; nucleotides not matched to a gene: 7. CDR1 and CDR2 from the germline V gene are WSHSY and SAAADI. CDR3 sequence: CASRPGQGDNGELFF. The CDR3 DNA follows: TGCGCCAGCAGACCGGGACAGGGGGATAACGGGGAGCTGTTTTTT.

This clone was picked up one time. The V gene is TRBV19, the J gene TRBJ2-7; 15 bases are shared with TRBD2. V shed 6 bases and J 0 bases; nucleotides not matched to a gene: 6. The germline V gene has CDR1 LNHDA and CDR2 SQIVND (reference sequence). CDR3 length: 17 amino acids. The CDR3 coding sequence is TGTGCCAGTAGCTGGACTAGCGGGGGGGCAGACTCCTACGAGCAGTACTTC. This encodes CASSWTSGGADSYEQYF.

The V and J genes are TRBV29-1 and TRBJ1-2, with D possibly matching TRBD1 (6 bases). The CDR3 is made up of 15 amino acids. In germline, CDR1 is SQVTM, CDR2 ANQGSEA. Trimming removed 3 bases from V and 5 bases from J, with 19 bases in between. The CDR3 reads CSVDRETGYGYGYTF. In nucleotides, the CDR3 is TGCAGCGTTGATAGGGAGACAGGTTATGGGTATGGCTACACCTTC.

This clone was counted between two and nine times. The chain is built from TRBV6-5 and TRBJ1-2; TRBD1 agrees at 7 bases. After removal of 6 bases from V and 7 bases from J, the junction contained 2 bases not matched to a gene. Germline assignment: CDR1 MNHEY and CDR2 SVGAGI. The length of the CDR3 is 11 residues. This chain's CDR3 is CASRSGGGYTF. The CDR3 DNA follows: TGTGCCAGCAGATCAGGGGGTGGCTACACCTTC.

The chain is built from TRBV4-1 and TRBJ1-5; D is perhaps TRBD1 (6 bases). The CDR3 extends over 16 amino acids. V dropped 4 bases and J dropped 0 bases, with 13 bases sitting between them. Germline V gene sequence: CDR1 MGHRA, CDR2 YSYEKL. The CDR3 here is CASSPTGTNSNQPQHF. Written as DNA, the CDR3 is TGCGCCAGCAGCCCCACAGGGACTAATAGCAATCAGCCCCAGCATTTT.

The rearrangement joins TRBV18 to TRBJ1-6; D is undetermined. The germline V and J ends were trimmed by 3 bases and 6 bases, with 12 bases remaining between them. Germline V gene sequence: CDR1 KGHSH, CDR2 LQKENI. The CDR3 sequence is 15 residues long. CDR3 nucleotide sequence: TGTGCCAGCTCACCTACAGAACAGCTTAATTCACCCCTCCACTTT. Translated, it gives CASSPTEQLNSPLHF.

This clone was recorded only once. The chain joins TRBV6-1 to TRBJ1-1; 10 positions match TRBD1. This CDR3 has 14 amino acids. CDR1 MNHNS and CDR2 SASEGT come from the germline V gene. The J segment lost 7 bases and the V segment lost 5 bases, leaving 7 bases of the junction unmatched. Here the CDR3 DNA reads TGTGCCAGCAGTCTAACAGGACAGGGGGGTGAAGCTTTCTTT. It yields the protein CASSLTGQGGEAFF.

With respect to this clone: Other DNA sequences in the sample encode the same CDR3. J is TRBJ2-7 and V is TRBV6-1, with 10 bases identical to TRBD2. V was pared by 2 bases and J by 0 bases, with 1 base of the junction left unmatched. CDR1 is MNHNS and CDR2 is SASEGT in the germline V gene. This CDR3 is built from 15 residues. The DNA of the CDR3 is TGTGCCAGCAGTGAATTAGCGGGGGGCTCCTACGAGCAGTACTTC. Residues: CASSELAGGSYEQYF.

This chain joins TRBV9 and TRBJ2-1, with a tentative D call TRBD2 (6 bases). Germline V gene sequence: CDR1 SGDLS, CDR2 YYNGEE. V was clipped by 5 bases and J by 7 bases, with 22 bases between them. CDR3 length equals 16 residues. The CDR3 DNA follows: TGTGCCAGCAGTACACCGGGACTTTGGATGAGGAATGAGCAGTTCTTC. It encodes CASSTPGLWMRNEQFF.

This chain uses TRBV19 with TRBJ1-2, with 10 bases matching TRBD1. The CDR3 length is 16 residues. The J segment lost 6 bases and the V segment lost 1 base, leaving 8 bases of the junction unmatched. Germline assignment: CDR1 LNHDA and CDR2 SQIVND (reference sequence). CDR3 DNA sequence: TGTGCCAGTAGTATAGCTTCGGGACAGGGGAGGAATGGCTACACCTTC. It encodes CASSIASGQGRNGYTF.

The V gene is TRBV5-1, the J gene TRBJ2-5, with 7 bases identical to TRBD2. Germline V gene lookup returns CDR1 SGHRS and CDR2 YFSETQ. The CDR3 loop spans 16 amino acids. Losses at the gene ends were 5 bases for V and 5 bases for J; bases not matched to a gene: 15. This CDR3 is CASSRHDQRGGETQYF. The CDR3 DNA is TGCGCCAGCAGTCGACATGATCAGCGGGGAGGGGAGACCCAGTACTTC.